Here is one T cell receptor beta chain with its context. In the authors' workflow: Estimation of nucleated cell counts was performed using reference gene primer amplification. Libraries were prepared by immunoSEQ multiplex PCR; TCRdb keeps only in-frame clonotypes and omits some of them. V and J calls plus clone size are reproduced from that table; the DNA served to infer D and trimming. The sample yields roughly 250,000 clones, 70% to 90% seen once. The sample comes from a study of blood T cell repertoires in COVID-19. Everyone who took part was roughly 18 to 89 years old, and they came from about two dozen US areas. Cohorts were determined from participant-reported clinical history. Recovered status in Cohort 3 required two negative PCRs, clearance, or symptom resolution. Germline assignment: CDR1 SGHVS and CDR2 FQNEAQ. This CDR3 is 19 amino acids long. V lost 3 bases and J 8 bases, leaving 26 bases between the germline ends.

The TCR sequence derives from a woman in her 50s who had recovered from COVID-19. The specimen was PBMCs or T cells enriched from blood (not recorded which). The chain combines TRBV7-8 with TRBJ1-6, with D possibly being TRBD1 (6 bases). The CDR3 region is CASSFSGGGSHQDYSPLHF. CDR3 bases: TGTGCCAGCAGCTTCTCGGGGGGCGGAAGCCATCAGGACTATTCACCCCTCCACTTT.